A selection of T cell receptor beta chains follows, all from one sample in a study of identical twins. Using its own MiXCR run on the 5' RACE reads, TCRdb lists one record per CDR3 protein. This repertoire shows around 490,000 distinct CDR3 sequences, 20% to 25% found once; its top ten account for 0.4% to 0.6%. This same sample was also part of a study on yellow fever vaccine responses in identical twins.

Source material: CD4+ T cells sorted from blood. Source of these receptors: a woman aged 18-29 years in good health. The conserved cysteine and the conserved F or W are not part of the CDR3 here. Fields, in order: J gene, V gene, clone size, CDR3 protein. Not every row has a clone size; where given, it reads once, few, many or a size class.

>TRBJ2-1|TRBV28|NA
ASSRAGTGPYNEQF
>TRBJ2-7|TRBV3-1|NA
ASSQDLGSGEQY
>TRBJ2-5|TRBV29-1|few
SVEGVNQETQY
>TRBJ2-1|TRBV2|NA
ASIRNGLDEQF
>TRBJ1-1|TRBV4-1|many
ASSQDLGQGLYEAF
>TRBJ2-2|TRBV12-3/TRBV12-4|NA
ASSTPWGSTGELF
>TRBJ1-5|TRBV29-1|few
SVEEAPYQPQH
>TRBJ1-5|TRBV12-3/TRBV12-4|once
ASSFFGGQPQH
>TRBJ2-3|TRBV12-3/TRBV12-4|NA
ASTRDRSIDTQY
>TRBJ2-6|TRBV28|NA
ASNRVISGANVLT
>TRBJ2-1|TRBV3-1|few
ASSQAQGLAISQF
>TRBJ1-1|TRBV24-1|few
ATSDTNKGRKEAF
>TRBJ2-2|TRBV29-1|few
SAQQGARTGELF
>TRBJ1-2|TRBV3-1|few
ASSQVPGANYGYT
>TRBJ2-7|TRBV24-1|few
ATPQPDGIYEQY
>TRBJ2-7|TRBV10-1|NA
ASSASGGSYEQY
>TRBJ2-1|TRBV9|NA
ASSATSGRGNEQF
>TRBJ2-1|TRBV5-8|once
ASSLFSSEMIGEQF
>TRBJ2-7|TRBV3-1|NA
ASSQAAGLDDGEQY
>TRBJ2-2|TRBV6-1|NA
ASRGTANTGELF
>TRBJ1-2|TRBV15|few
ATSEQGASGYT
>TRBJ2-3|TRBV29-1|NA
SSRTGGFGTDTQY
>TRBJ1-2|TRBV20-1|NA
SARDFGTPGTYGYT
>TRBJ1-6|TRBV2|NA
ASSDRTHLYNSPLH
>TRBJ1-6|TRBV6-1|few
ASSSGSSYNSPLH